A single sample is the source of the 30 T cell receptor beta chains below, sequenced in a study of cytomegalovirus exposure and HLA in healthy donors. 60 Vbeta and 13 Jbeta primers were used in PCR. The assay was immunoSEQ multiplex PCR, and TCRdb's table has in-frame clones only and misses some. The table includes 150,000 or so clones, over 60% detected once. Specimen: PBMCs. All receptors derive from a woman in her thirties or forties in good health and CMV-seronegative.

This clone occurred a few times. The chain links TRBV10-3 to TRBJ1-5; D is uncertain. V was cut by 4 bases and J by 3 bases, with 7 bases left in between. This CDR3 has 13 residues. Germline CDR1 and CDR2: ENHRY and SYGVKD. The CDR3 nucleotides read TGTGCCATCAGTGGGCAGGCCAATCAGCCCCAGCATTTT. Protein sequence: CAISGQANQPQHF.

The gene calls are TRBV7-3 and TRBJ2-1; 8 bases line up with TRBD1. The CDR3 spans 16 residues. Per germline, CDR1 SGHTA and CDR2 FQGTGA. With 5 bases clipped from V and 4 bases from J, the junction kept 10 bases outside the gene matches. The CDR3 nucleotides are TGTGCCAGCAGCCCCCGGACAGGGCGTCCTTACAATGAGCAGTTCTTC. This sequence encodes CASSPRTGRPYNEQFF.

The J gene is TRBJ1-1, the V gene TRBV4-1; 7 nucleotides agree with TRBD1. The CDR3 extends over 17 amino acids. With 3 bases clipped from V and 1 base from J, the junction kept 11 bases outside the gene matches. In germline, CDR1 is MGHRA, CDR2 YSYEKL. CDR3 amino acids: CASSHTAGQVTNTEAFF. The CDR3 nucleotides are TGCGCCAGCAGCCATACTGCCGGACAGGTGACGAACACTGAAGCTTTCTTT.

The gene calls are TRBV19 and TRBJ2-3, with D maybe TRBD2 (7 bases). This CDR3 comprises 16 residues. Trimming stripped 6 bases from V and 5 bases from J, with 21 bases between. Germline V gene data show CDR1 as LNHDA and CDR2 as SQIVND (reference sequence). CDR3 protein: CASRDRGADALDTQYF. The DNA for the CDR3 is TGTGCCAGTAGGGACCGGGGGGCAGATGCCCTAGATACGCAGTATTTT.

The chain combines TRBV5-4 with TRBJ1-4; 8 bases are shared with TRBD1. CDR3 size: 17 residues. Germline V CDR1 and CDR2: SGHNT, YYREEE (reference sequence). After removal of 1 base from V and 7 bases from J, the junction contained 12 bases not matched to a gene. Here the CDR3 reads CASSLRGQVKGGEKLFF. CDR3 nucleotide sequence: TGTGCCAGCAGCTTGAGGGGACAGGTAAAAGGCGGTGAAAAACTGTTTTTT.

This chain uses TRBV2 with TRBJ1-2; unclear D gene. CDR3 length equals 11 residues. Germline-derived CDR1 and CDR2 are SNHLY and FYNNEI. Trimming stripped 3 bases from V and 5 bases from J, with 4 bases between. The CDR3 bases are TGTGCCAGCAGTGACGGGTATGGCTACACCTTC. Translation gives CASSDGYGYTF.

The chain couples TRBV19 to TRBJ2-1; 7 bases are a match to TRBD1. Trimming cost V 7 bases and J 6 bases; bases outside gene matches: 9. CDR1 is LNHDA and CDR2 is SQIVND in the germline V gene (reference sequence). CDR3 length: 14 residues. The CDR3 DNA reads TGTGCCAGTACCCCCCTAGGGGGCTTCAATGAGCAGTTCTTC. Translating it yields CASTPLGGFNEQFF.

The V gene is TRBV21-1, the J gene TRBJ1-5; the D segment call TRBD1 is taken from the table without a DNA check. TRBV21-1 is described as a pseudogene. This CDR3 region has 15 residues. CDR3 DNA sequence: TGTGCCAGCAGCAAAGTCGCAGGGCGCAATCAGCCCCAGCATTTT. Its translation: CASSKVAGRNQPQHF.

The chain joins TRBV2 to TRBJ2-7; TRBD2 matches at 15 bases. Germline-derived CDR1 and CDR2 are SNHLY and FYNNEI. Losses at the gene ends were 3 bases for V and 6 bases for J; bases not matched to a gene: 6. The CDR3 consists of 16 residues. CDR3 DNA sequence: TGTGCCAGCAGTGATGGACTAGCGGGGGGGGCCCTCGAGCAGTACTTC. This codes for CASSDGLAGGALEQYF. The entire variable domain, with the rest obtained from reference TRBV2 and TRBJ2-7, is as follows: EPEVTQTPSHQVTQMGQEVILRCVPISNHLYFYWYRQILGQKVEFLVSFYNNEISEKSEIFDDQFSVERPDGSNFTLKIRSTKLEDSAMYFCASSDGLAGGALEQYFGPGTRLTVT.

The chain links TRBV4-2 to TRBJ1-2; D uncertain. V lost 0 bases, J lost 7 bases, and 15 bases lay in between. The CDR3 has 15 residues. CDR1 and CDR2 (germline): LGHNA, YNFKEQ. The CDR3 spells CASSQDLATRSGYTF. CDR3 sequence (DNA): TGTGCCAGCAGCCAAGATTTGGCTACTCGGAGTGGCTACACCTTC.

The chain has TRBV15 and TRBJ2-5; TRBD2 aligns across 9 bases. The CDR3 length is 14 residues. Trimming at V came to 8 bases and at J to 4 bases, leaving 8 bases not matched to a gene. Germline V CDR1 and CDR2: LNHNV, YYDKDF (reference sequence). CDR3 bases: TGTGCCACCTCGGGTAGCGGGGGTATAGAGACCCAGTACTTC. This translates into CATSGSGGIETQYF.

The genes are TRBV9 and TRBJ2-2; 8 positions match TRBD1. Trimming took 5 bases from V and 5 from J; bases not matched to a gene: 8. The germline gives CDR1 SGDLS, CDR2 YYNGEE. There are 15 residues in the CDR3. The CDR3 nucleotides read TGTGCCAGCAGTTCCCAAGGACAGGGAACCGGGGAGCTGTTTTTT. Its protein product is CASSSQGQGTGELFF.

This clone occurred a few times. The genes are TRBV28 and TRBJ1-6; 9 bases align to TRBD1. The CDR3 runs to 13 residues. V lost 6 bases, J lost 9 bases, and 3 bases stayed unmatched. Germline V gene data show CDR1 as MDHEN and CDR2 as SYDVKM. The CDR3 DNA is TGTGCCAGCAGGGGGACAGGGACTTCACCCCTCCACTTT. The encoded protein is CASRGTGTSPLHF.

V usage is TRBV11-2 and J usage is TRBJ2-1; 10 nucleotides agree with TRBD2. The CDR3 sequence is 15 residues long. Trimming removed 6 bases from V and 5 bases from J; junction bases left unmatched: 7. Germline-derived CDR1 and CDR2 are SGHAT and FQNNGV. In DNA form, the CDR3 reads TGTGCCAGCAGACAGACTAGCGGGTGGGACAATGAGCAGTTCTTC. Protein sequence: CASRQTSGWDNEQFF.

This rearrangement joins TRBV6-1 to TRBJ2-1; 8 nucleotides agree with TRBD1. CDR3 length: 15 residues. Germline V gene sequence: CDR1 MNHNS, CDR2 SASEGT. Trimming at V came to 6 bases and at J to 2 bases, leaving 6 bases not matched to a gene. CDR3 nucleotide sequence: TGTGCCAGCAGGACAGGGGACGGTGCCTACAATGAGCAGTTCTTC. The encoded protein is CASRTGDGAYNEQFF.

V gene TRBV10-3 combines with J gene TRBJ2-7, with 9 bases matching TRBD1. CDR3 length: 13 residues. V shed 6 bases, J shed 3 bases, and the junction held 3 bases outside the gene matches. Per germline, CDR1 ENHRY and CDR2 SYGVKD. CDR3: CAIRGTGRYEQYF. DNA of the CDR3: TGTGCCATCAGGGGGACAGGGCGCTACGAGCAGTACTTC.

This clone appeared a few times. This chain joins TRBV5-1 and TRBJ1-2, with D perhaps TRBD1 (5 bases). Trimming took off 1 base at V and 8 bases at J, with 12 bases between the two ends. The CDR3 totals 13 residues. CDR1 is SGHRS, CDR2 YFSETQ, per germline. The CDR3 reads CASSLSSGQGYTF. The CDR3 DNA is TGCGCCAGCAGCTTGTCGTCAGGGCAAGGCTACACCTTC.

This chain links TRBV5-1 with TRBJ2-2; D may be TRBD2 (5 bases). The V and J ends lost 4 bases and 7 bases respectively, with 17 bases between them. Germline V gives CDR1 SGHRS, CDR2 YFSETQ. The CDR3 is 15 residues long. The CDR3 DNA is TGCGCCAGCAGCCGGGATCCGGGTGGAGGCGGGGAGCTGTTTTTT. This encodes CASSRDPGGGGELFF.

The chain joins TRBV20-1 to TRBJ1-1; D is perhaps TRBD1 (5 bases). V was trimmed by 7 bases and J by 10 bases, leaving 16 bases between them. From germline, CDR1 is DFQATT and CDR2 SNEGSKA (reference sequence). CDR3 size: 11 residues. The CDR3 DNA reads TGCAGTGTTAGGTGGGAGGGGACAGCTTTCTTT. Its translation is CSVRWEGTAFF.

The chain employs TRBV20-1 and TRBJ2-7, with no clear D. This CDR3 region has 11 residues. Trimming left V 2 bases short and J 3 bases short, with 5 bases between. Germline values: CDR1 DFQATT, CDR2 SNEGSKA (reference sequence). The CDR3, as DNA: TGCAGTGCTAGACAGGACTACGAGCAGTACTTC. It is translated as CSARQDYEQYF.

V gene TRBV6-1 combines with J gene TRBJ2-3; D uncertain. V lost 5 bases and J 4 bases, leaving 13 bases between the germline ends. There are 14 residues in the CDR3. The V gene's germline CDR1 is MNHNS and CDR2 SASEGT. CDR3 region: CASSLLISADTQYF. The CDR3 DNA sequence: TGTGCCAGCAGTCTGTTGATTAGTGCAGATACGCAGTATTTT.

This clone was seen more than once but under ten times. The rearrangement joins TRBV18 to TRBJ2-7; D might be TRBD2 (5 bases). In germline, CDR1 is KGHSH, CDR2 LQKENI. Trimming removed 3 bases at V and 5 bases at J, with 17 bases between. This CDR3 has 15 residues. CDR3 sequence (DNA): TGTGCCAGCTCACCTCCGCAGACCCGGGGAGACGAGCAGTACTTC. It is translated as CASSPPQTRGDEQYF.

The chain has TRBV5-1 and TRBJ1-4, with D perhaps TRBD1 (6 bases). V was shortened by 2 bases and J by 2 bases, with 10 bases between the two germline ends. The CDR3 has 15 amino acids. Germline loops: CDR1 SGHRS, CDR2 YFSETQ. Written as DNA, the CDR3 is TGCGCCAGCAGCTTACAGGGAAGGACTAATGAAAAACTGTTTTTT. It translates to CASSLQGRTNEKLFF.

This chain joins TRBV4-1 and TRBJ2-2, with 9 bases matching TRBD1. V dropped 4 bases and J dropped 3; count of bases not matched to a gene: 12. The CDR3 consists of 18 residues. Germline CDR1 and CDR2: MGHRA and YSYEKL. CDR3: CASSRDRVKGRDTGELFF. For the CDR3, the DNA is TGCGCCAGCAGCCGGGACAGGGTAAAGGGTCGGGACACCGGGGAGCTGTTTTTT.

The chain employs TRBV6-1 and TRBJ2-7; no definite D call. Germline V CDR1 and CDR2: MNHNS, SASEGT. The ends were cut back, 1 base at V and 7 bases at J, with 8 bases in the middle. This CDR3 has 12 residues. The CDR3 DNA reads TGTGCCAGCAGTGAAGGGCCTTGGGAGCAGTACTTC. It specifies CASSEGPWEQYF.

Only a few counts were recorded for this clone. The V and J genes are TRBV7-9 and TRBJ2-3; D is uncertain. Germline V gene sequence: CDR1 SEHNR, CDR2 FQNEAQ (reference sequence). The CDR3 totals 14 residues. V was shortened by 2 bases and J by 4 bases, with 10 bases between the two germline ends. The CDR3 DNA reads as TGTGCCAGCAGCTTAAGAGCAATGGCAGATACGCAGTATTTT. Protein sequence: CASSLRAMADTQYF.

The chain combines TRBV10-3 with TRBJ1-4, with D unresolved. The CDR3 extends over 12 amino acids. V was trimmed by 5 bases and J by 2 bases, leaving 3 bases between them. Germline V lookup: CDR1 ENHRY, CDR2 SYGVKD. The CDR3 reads CAISLTNEKLFF. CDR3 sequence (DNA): TGTGCCATCAGTCTGACTAATGAAAAACTGTTTTTT.

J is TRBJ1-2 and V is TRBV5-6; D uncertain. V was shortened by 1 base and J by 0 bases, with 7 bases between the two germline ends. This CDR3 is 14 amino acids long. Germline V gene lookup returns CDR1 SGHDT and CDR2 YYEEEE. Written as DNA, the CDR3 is TGTGCCAGCAGCTTGCGCGGGACTAACTATGGCTACACCTTC. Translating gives CASSLRGTNYGYTF.

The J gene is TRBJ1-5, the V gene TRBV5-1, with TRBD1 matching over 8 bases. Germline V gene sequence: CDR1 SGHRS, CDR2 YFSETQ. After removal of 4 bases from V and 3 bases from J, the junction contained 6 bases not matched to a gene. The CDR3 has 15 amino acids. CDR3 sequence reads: CASSLTTGDNQPQHF. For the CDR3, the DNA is TGCGCCAGCAGCCTCACGACAGGGGACAATCAGCCCCAGCATTTT.

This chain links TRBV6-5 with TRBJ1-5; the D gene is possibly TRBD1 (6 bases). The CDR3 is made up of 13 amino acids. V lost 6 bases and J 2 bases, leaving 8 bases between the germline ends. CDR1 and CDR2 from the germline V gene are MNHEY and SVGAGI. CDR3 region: CASSSGGNQPQHF. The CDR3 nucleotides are TGTGCCAGCAGCTCAGGGGGCAATCAGCCCCAGCATTTT.